This T cell receptor beta chain stems from a study of T cell repertoires in cytomegalovirus infection (dated by TCRdb to the late 2010s). Regarding the research as a whole: Alongside well-studied HLA-B-restricted epitopes, the peptide stimulations were aimed at recently identified HLA-C-restricted CMV epitopes, whose presentation resists viral immunomodulation. Donor HLA type was relevant to the analysis, as public TCR beta signatures indicated carriage of CMV infection together with the matching HLA type.

Sequencing took place on an Illumina HiSeq 1500. TCRdb trimmed public reads at Q25 via fastp, called clones via MiXCR and kept in-frame beta chains. For every CDR3 protein sequence, its rows merge into one entry that carries the most common genes and DNA. The table for this sample lists around 230,000 distinct CDR3 sequences; 35% to 45% of them were counted only once. The top ten hold approximately 59% of the sample. The germline V gene gives CDR1 as SNHLY and CDR2 as FYNNEI. Reading from cysteine to phenylalanine, the CDR3 counts 15 amino acids. Just CDR3 DNA is preserved here, 45 bases in frame from base 1. V is trimmed back by 6 bases and J by 3 bases, and the junction contains 9 bases that no gene match accounts for. The treatment or condition label of this sample denotes: in vitro stimulation with specific CMV peptide epitopes to enrich CMV-specific T cells. Concerning this clonotype: What this receptor recognizes is not known. No qualities accompany the bases; no much larger clone lies one base away.

What the study reported, not specific to this receptor: The ex vivo response was dominated by HLA-C-restricted CMV-specific TCR beta clonotypes, which also provided the single most frequent clonotype in two of eight donors. In both this cohort and an independent cohort of several hundred donors, the cumulative frequency of public TCR beta family members distinguished carriers of CMV infection plus the relevant HLA type.

The chain is made from TRBV2 and TRBJ1-2; TRBD1 lines up with 8 middle nucleotides. The sequence derives from a human donor in good health (CMV status not recorded). Some clones in this sample may be carry-over from other donors' samples. This specimen consisted of CD8+ T cells from cultured PBMCs, obtained from culture after CMV antigen stimulation. The CDR3 in this case is CASSPRQGMDYGYTF. The DNA sequence reads TGTGCCAGCAGCCCGAGACAGGGGATGGACTATGGCTACACCTTC.